A selection of T cell receptor beta chains follows, all from one sample in a study of cytomegalovirus exposure and HLA in healthy donors. Clones were sequenced by immunoSEQ multiplex PCR, and TCRdb holds only the in-frame ones, with some missing. The sample records some 54,000 clones, around 72% being singletons. The sample was PBMCs. Source of these receptors: a man aged 18 to 30 in good health and CMV-seronegative. The CDR3 runs from the conserved cysteine through the conserved F or W. D genes are given only for firm matches. A row's size may be missing; if present it is once, few, many or a size class.

TRBV7-2	NA	TRBJ2-5	NA	CASSRSGVWETQYF	TGTGCCAGCAGCCGATCGGGGGTGTGGGAGACCCAGTACTTC
TRBV29-1	NA	TRBJ2-1	TRBD2	CSVLSGRAPQTYNEQFF	TGCAGCGTTTTGAGCGGGAGGGCCCCTCAAACCTACAATGAGCAGTTCTTC
TRBV18	NA	TRBJ2-7	TRBD2	CASSPSTSALSYEQYF	TGTGCCAGCTCACCGTCGACTAGCGCGCTCTCCTACGAGCAGTACTTC
TRBV5-1	NA	TRBJ2-3	TRBD2	CASSLDSGPSTDTQYF	TGCGCCAGCAGCTTGGATAGCGGGCCCAGCACAGATACGCAGTATTTT
TRBV21-1	few	TRBJ1-1	NA	CASSKGGTGGFEAFF	TGTGCCAGCAGCAAAGGAGGGACAGGGGGCTTTGAAGCTTTCTTT
TRBV7-9	NA	TRBJ2-7	NA	CASSLAGSYEQYF	TGTGCCAGCAGCTTAGCTGGGAGCTACGAGCAGTACTTC
TRBV6-6	NA	TRBJ2-4	NA	CASGPGSQYF	TGTGCCAGCGGCCCCGGGTCTCAGTACTTC
TRBV28	NA	TRBJ2-5	TRBD1	CASSPGTVQETQYF	TGTGCCAGCAGCCCTGGGACAGTACAAGAGACCCAGTACTTC
TRBV11-2	NA	TRBJ1-1	TRBD1	CASSSTGENTEAFF	TGTGCCAGCAGCAGTACAGGGGAGAACACTGAAGCTTTCTTT
TRBV10-2	NA	TRBJ1-2	NA	CASRPQALPNYGYTF	TGCGCCAGCAGACCCCAGGCCTTGCCCAACTATGGCTACACCTTC
TRBV12-2	NA	TRBJ1-2	NA	CASRLTYRDRPNYGYTF	TGTGCAAGTCGCTTGACCTACCGGGACAGACCTAACTATGGCTACACCTTC
TRBV19	few	TRBJ2-2	NA	CASSIGGLGTGELFF	TGTGCCAGTAGTATAGGGGGCCTTGGGACCGGGGAGCTGTTTTTT
TRBV5-1	NA	TRBJ2-7	NA	CASSSWTASYEQYF	TGCGCCAGCAGCTCCTGGACAGCCAGCTACGAGCAGTACTTC
TRBV9	NA	TRBJ1-2	NA	CASSDRAANYGYTF	TGTGCCAGCAGCGACAGGGCCGCGAACTATGGCTACACCTTC
TRBV19	NA	TRBJ2-4	NA	CARRSRLAKNIQYF	TGTGCCAGAAGAAGCCGGTTAGCCAAAAACATTCAGTACTTC
TRBV7-9	few	TRBJ1-1	NA	CASSSGVGAEAFF	TGTGCCAGCAGCTCAGGGGTCGGCGCTGAAGCTTTCTTT
TRBV7-9	NA	TRBJ2-1	NA	CASSPGVNEQFF	TGTGCCAGCAGTCCGGGGGTGAATGAGCAGTTCTTC
TRBV5-4	NA	TRBJ1-2	NA	CASSSTPTGGYTF	TGTGCCAGCAGCTCCACTCCTACCGGGGGCTACACCTTC
TRBV29-1	NA	TRBJ2-1	TRBD2	CSVDPSGGYNEQFF	TGCAGCGTAGACCCTAGCGGGGGGTACAATGAGCAGTTCTTC
TRBV13	NA	TRBJ2-2	NA	CASSDRLVAGELFF	TGTGCCAGCAGCGATAGACTAGTTGCTGGGGAGCTGTTTTTT
TRBV6-5	NA	TRBJ2-3	TRBD2	CASRGGRRTDTQYF	TGTGCCAGCAGGGGCGGGAGACGCACAGATACGCAGTATTTT
TRBV6-5	NA	TRBJ2-7	NA	CASSPNRANIYEQYF	TGTGCCAGCAGCCCAAACAGGGCTAATATCTACGAGCAGTACTTC
TRBV6-4	few	TRBJ2-7	NA	CASSTGRARVYEQYF	TGTGCCAGCAGTACCGGGAGAGCCCGGGTGTACGAGCAGTACTTC
TRBV15	NA	TRBJ2-1	NA	CATSLTGLTEWEQFF	TGTGCCACCAGCCTGACAGGATTAACGGAATGGGAGCAGTTCTTC
TRBV28	NA	TRBJ1-2	NA	CASSLSSTNYGYTF	TGTGCCAGCAGTTTGTCCAGTACTAACTATGGCTACACCTTC
TRBV7-9	few	TRBJ1-5	NA	CASSLGQINQPQHF	TGTGCCAGCAGCTTAGGCCAGATAAATCAGCCCCAGCATTTT
TRBV7-2	NA	TRBJ2-7	TRBD2	CASSPERGGSAYEQYF	TGTGCCAGCAGCCCCGAACGGGGGGGCTCAGCCTACGAGCAGTACTTC
TRBV7-9	NA	TRBJ2-2	NA	CASSFAGNTGELFF	TGTGCCAGCAGCTTCGCGGGGAACACCGGGGAGCTGTTTTTT
TRBV5-4	NA	TRBJ2-2	TRBD1	CASSLAGQGYTGELFF	TGTGCCAGCAGCTTGGCGGGACAGGGGTACACCGGGGAGCTGTTTTTT
TRBV27	few	TRBJ1-1	NA	CASSLGANTEAFF	TGTGCCAGCAGTTTAGGGGCGAACACTGAAGCTTTCTTT
TRBV4-2	NA	TRBJ2-7	NA	CASSARDSYEQYF	TGTGCCAGCAGCGCCCGGGATTCCTACGAGCAGTACTTC
TRBV21-1	few	TRBJ2-3	NA	CASRGRLIDTQYF	TGTGCCAGCAGAGGGAGACTCATTGATACGCAGTATTTT
TRBV4-3	NA	TRBJ2-5	NA	CASSQDSAADQETQYF	TGCGCCAGCAGCCAAGATAGTGCGGCGGACCAAGAGACCCAGTACTTC
TRBV2	NA	TRBJ1-5	NA	CASSEIPRGTNQPQHF	TGTGCCAGCAGTGAAATCCCCAGGGGCACCAATCAGCCCCAGCATTTT
TRBV4-2	NA	TRBJ2-2	TRBD2	CASSQDGRTSGLGTGELFF	TGTGCCAGCAGCCAAGATGGGAGGACTAGCGGGTTAGGCACCGGGGAGCTGTTTTTT
TRBV10-3	few	TRBJ2-1	NA	CAIRKLVTNEQFF	TGTGCCATCAGAAAACTAGTGACCAATGAGCAGTTCTTC
TRBV27	NA	TRBJ2-5	NA	CASSFRGETQYF	TGTGCCAGCAGTTTCCGGGGTGAGACCCAGTACTTC
TRBV27	NA	TRBJ1-1	NA	CASSLGGMNTEAFF	TGTGCCAGCAGTTTAGGGGGGATGAACACTGAAGCTTTCTTT